Presented here are 21 T cell receptor beta chains from one specimen sequenced in a study of cytomegalovirus exposure and HLA in healthy donors. In the PCR, 60 Vbeta and 13 Jbeta primers were used. Using immunoSEQ multiplex PCR, the repertoire was profiled, and TCRdb retains in-frame clones only, with some absent. The table shows about 200,000 clones, with 82% occurring only once. Sequenced: PBMCs. These TCRs come from a boy aged 2 to 10 in good health and CMV-seronegative.

This clone has just a few counts. The chain joins TRBV19 to TRBJ1-2, with 7 bases aligning to TRBD1. J was trimmed by 6 bases and V by 5 bases; bases with no gene match: 18. This CDR3 has 17 residues. The germline V gene encodes CDR1 LNHDA and CDR2 SQIVND (reference sequence). Here the CDR3 DNA reads TGTGCCAGTAGTTCGAAAGGGACAGTGCTCGGCAGGGATGGCTACACCTTC. Residues: CASSSKGTVLGRDGYTF.

V gene TRBV5-1 combines with J gene TRBJ2-5; D is perhaps TRBD1 (5 bases). The CDR3 length is 14 residues. Trimming left V 6 bases short and J 2 bases short, with 14 bases between. Germline CDR1 and CDR2: SGHRS and YFSETQ. The CDR3, as DNA: TGCGCCAGCAAGGACAATCCGGCTCAAGAGACCCAGTACTTC. Translation gives CASKDNPAQETQYF.

This clone was seen once. This sequence joins TRBV5-1 and TRBJ2-5; D gene ambiguous. V was pared by 1 base and J by 9 bases, with 13 bases between. The V gene's germline CDR1 is SGHRS and CDR2 YFSETQ. The length of the CDR3 is 13 residues. CDR3 coding DNA: TGCGCCAGCAGCTTGAACTGGATCGAGGCCCAGTACTTC. As protein: CASSLNWIEAQYF.

This chain links TRBV7-2 with TRBJ2-1, with no clear D. Per germline, CDR1 SGHTA and CDR2 FQGNSA. With 3 bases removed from V and 0 bases from J, the gap between germline ends came to 9 bases. The CDR3 has 15 amino acids. CDR3 bases: TGTGCCAGCAGCTTTACGGTTAGCTCCTACAATGAGCAGTTCTTC. It specifies CASSFTVSSYNEQFF.

CDR3 amino acids: CASRLDRGGTEAFF. CDR3 sequence (DNA): TGTGCCAGTAGGCTAGACAGGGGAGGCACTGAAGCTTTCTTT. The chain combines TRBV19 with TRBJ1-1, with 8 nucleotides matching TRBD1. CDR1 is LNHDA and CDR2 is SQIVND in the germline V gene (reference sequence). Trimming cost V 6 bases and J 4 bases; bases outside gene matches: 7. The CDR3 is 14 residues long.

The chain joins TRBV4-3 to TRBJ2-1; TRBD2 might be the D (7 bases). The CDR3 extends over 18 amino acids. Germline V lookup: CDR1 LGHNA, CDR2 YSLEER. V lost 3 bases and J lost 5, with 23 bases in between. The CDR3 DNA is TGCGCCAGCAGCCAGCACCCTCGGGGGGCTCGGGGGGACAATGAGCAGTTCTTC. It is translated as CASSQHPRGARGDNEQFF.

V and J are TRBV29-1 and TRBJ2-1, with D maybe TRBD2 (6 bases). The CDR3 has 17 amino acids. Trimming cost V 0 bases and J 2 bases, with 17 bases left between them. CDR1 SQVTM and CDR2 ANQGSEA come from the germline V gene. CDR3 bases: TGCAGCGTTGAAGATCCCCGGGGGTCCGACGCCTACAATGAGCAGTTCTTC. This gives the protein CSVEDPRGSDAYNEQFF.

The gene calls are TRBV5-3 and TRBJ1-5, with D possibly matching TRBD1 (6 bases). TRBV5-3 is identified as an open reading frame with a role that is uncertain. The CDR3 has 18 amino acids. V lost 1 base to trimming and J lost 3 bases, with 20 bases between them. CDR3 protein: CARSLFQFAPGANQPQHF. Written as DNA, the CDR3 is TGTGCCAGAAGCTTGTTTCAGTTCGCTCCAGGGGCCAATCAGCCCCAGCATTTT.

Turning to this clone: This sample includes further DNA sequences coding for the same CDR3. The gene calls are TRBV7-2 and TRBJ2-3; D unclear. The CDR3 runs 12 residues. Trimming pared 5 bases from V and 2 bases from J, leaving 5 bases between. Germline CDR1 and CDR2: SGHTA and FQGNSA. CDR3 amino acids: CASSLYTDTQYF. The DNA of the CDR3 is TGTGCCAGCAGCCTCTACACAGATACGCAGTATTTT.

V and J are TRBV10-3 and TRBJ1-4, with D tentatively TRBD1 (5 bases). In germline, CDR1 is ENHRY, CDR2 SYGVKD. The CDR3 spans 13 residues. V lost 7 bases to trimming and J lost 7 bases, with 13 bases between them. The DNA of the CDR3 is TGTGCCATCAAAGGCACCCAGGGTGAAAAACTGTTTTTT. Amino acid sequence: CAIKGTQGEKLFF.

This clone has just a few counts. V and J are TRBV18 and TRBJ1-2, with a possible D match to TRBD1 (5 bases). The V gene's germline CDR1 is KGHSH and CDR2 LQKENI. V gave up 0 bases and J gave up 2 bases, with 13 bases separating them. The CDR3 is made up of 16 amino acids. For the CDR3, the DNA is TGTGCCAGCTCACCACCGGGGCGAACTTTGAACTATGGCTACACCTTC. Translated, it gives CASSPPGRTLNYGYTF.

This clone was seen a few times. The rearrangement uses TRBV7-2 and TRBJ2-3; D might be TRBD2 (6 bases). Germline V gene sequence: CDR1 SGHTA, CDR2 FQGNSA. V lost 5 bases, J lost 3 bases, and 15 bases lay in between. This CDR3 has 15 residues. Here the CDR3 reads CASSPPGTQTDTQYF. The CDR3 nucleotides are TGTGCCAGCAGCCCCCCCGGGACTCAGACAGATACGCAGTATTTT.

The CDR3 loop reads CASSSSGPGTIYF. The CDR3 coding sequence is TGTGCCAGCAGCTCATCCGGGCCGGGAACCATATATTTT. This chain links TRBV9 with TRBJ1-3; D is unresolved. V was trimmed by 4 bases and J by 10 bases, leaving 15 bases between them. The CDR3 covers 13 residues. Germline V gene data show CDR1 as SGDLS and CDR2 as YYNGEE. Full variable domain (outside the CDR3, taken from reference TRBV9 and TRBJ1-3): DSGVTQTPKHLITATGQRVTLRCSPRSGDLSVYWYQQSLDQGLQFLIQYYNGEERAKGNILERFSAQQFPDLHSELNLSSLELGDSALYFCASSSSGPGTIYFGEGSWLTVV.

The chain employs TRBV15 and TRBJ2-1; 14 bases agree with TRBD2. The V and J ends lost 3 bases and 0 bases, in that order; junction bases with no gene match: 10. The CDR3 is 20 amino acids. Germline CDR1 is LNHNV and CDR2 is YYDKDF (reference sequence). The CDR3: CATSSGGLAGGRSSYNEQFF. DNA of the CDR3: TGTGCCACCAGCAGCGGCGGACTAGCGGGGGGTAGGAGCTCCTACAATGAGCAGTTCTTC.

CDR3 coding DNA: TGTGCCAGCAGCTCGAGCTTCCGGGACAGGGGGCTTTTCTACGAGCAGTACTTC. Amino acid sequence: CASSSSFRDRGLFYEQYF. The V gene is TRBV7-8, the J gene TRBJ2-7; 12 bases map to TRBD1. Losses at the gene ends were 4 bases for V and 3 bases for J; bases not matched to a gene: 13. In germline, CDR1 is SGHVS, CDR2 FQNEAQ. This CDR3 is built from 18 residues.

The chain has TRBV21-1 and TRBJ1-5; no check of the table's D call, TRBD1, against the DNA was made. TRBV21-1 is given as a pseudogene. The length of the CDR3 is 16 residues. The CDR3 DNA sequence: TGTGCCAGCATTTTAAGGACAGCTCTTCGAGGTCAGCCCCAGCATTTT. It translates to CASILRTALRGQPQHF.

V and J are TRBV7-3 and TRBJ2-3; TRBD2 matches at 9 bases. CDR1 and CDR2 (germline): SGHTA, FQGTGA. Trimming removed 6 bases from V and 2 bases from J; junction bases left unmatched: 9. The CDR3 has 16 amino acids. For the CDR3, the DNA is TGTGCCAGCAGGTCACTTAGCGGGAGCACCACAGATACGCAGTATTTT. It encodes CASRSLSGSTTDTQYF. Combining the CDR3 with reference TRBV7-3 and TRBJ2-3 gives the whole variable domain GAGVSQTPSNKVTEKGKYVELRCDPISGHTALYWYRQSLGQGPEFLIYFQGTGAADDSGLPNDRFFAVRPEGSVSTLKIQRTERGDSAVYLCASRSLSGSTTDTQYFGPGTRLTVL.

The chain uses TRBV7-2 and TRBJ1-1; a possible D gene is TRBD1 (6 bases). This CDR3 is built from 15 residues. V lost 3 bases to trimming and J lost 0 bases, with 11 bases between them. Germline CDR1 and CDR2: SGHTA and FQGNSA. The CDR3 DNA sequence: TGTGCCAGCAGCTTCAGGGGTAGGATGAACACTGAAGCTTTCTTT. As protein: CASSFRGRMNTEAFF.

J is TRBJ1-1 and V is TRBV14; no definite D call. The CDR3 loop spans 15 amino acids. Trimming removed 1 base at V and 6 bases at J, with 15 bases between. The V gene's germline CDR1 is SGHDN and CDR2 FVKESK. CDR3 DNA: TGTGCCAGCAGCCAAGGAAAAGGGAGAATCCCTGAAGCTTTCTTT. This codes for CASSQGKGRIPEAFF.

V usage is TRBV7-9 and J usage is TRBJ1-1; D is possibly TRBD1 (5 bases). From germline, CDR1 is SEHNR and CDR2 FQNEAQ (reference sequence). Trimming cost V 4 bases and J 3 bases, with 12 bases left between them. The CDR3 is 14 residues long. The CDR3 sequence: CASSSQGGDTEAFF. Written as DNA, the CDR3 is TGTGCCAGCAGCTCGCAGGGAGGGGACACTGAAGCTTTCTTT.

The chain employs TRBV27 and TRBJ2-2; tentatively, D is TRBD1 (6 bases). Trimming removed 8 bases from V and 1 base from J, with 14 bases in between. This CDR3 contains 15 residues. Germline lookup yields CDR1 MNHEY and CDR2 SMNVEV (reference sequence). The CDR3 region is CASGNPQGNTGELFF. CDR3 in DNA: TGTGCCAGCGGAAATCCACAGGGGAACACCGGGGAGCTGTTTTTT.